The entry below gives a single T cell receptor (beta chain) sequence along with its context. The record originates from a study of blood T cell repertoires in COVID-19. Overall study: Acute and convalescent COVID-19 specimens originated in the United States, Italy and Spain. The analysed material was cDNA or gDNA that came from T cells, B-cell-depleted T cells, or PBMCs.

Authors' methods: Quantification of nucleated cells was approximated via reference gene primer amplification. Assay: immunoSEQ multiplex PCR; the TCRdb copy retains only in-frame clones and omits some. V and J calls and clone size come straight from that table; D and trimming were deduced from the DNA. The sample carries about 190,000 clones, roughly 85% recorded once. The germline V gene has CDR1 MDHEN and CDR2 SYDVKM. Trimming removed 5 bases from V and 0 bases from J, with 22 bases in between. The CDR3 loop spans 18 amino acids. The gene calls are TRBV28 and TRBJ1-1; TRBD1 might be the D (6 bases). The sample was peripheral blood. This TCR derives from an elderly woman with acute or convalescent COVID-19. The CDR3 region has the DNA TGTGCCAGCAGTCCCCTGGTTGGGGGCAGGGGACTGAACACTGAAGCTTTCTTT. This encodes CASSPLVGGRGLNTEAFF.